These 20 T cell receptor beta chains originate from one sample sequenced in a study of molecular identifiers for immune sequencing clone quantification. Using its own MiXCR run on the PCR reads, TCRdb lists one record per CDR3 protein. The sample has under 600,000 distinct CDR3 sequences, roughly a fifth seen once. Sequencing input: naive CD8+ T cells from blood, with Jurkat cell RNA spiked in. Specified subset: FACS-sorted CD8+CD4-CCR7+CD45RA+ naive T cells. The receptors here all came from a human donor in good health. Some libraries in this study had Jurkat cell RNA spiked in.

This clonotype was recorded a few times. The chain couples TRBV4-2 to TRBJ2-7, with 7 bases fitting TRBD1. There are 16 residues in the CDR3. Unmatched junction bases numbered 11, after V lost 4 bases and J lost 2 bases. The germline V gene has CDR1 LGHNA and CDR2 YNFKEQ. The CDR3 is CASSPKGAVSTYEQYF. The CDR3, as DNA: TGTGCCAGCAGCCCGAAGGGGGCCGTCTCTACCTACGAGCAGTACTTC.

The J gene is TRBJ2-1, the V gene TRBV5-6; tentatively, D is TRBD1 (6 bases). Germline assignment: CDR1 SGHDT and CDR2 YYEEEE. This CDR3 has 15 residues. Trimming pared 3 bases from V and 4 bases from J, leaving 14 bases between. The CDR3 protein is CASSSYRVSYNEQFF. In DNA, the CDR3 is TGTGCCAGCAGCTCATACAGGGTATCATACAATGAGCAGTTCTTC.

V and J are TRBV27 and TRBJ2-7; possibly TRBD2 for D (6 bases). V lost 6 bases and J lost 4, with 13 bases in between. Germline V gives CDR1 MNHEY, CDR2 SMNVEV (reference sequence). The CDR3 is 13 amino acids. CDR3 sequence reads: CASSYRSGYEQYF. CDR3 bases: TGTGCCAGCAGCTACCGTAGCGGTTACGAGCAGTACTTC.

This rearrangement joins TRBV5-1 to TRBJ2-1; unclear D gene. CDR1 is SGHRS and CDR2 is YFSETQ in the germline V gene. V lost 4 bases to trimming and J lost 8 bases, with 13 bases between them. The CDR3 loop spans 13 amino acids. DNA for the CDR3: TGCGCCAGCAGCCCCGATGGAAGCTATGAGCAGTTCTTC. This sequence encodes CASSPDGSYEQFF.

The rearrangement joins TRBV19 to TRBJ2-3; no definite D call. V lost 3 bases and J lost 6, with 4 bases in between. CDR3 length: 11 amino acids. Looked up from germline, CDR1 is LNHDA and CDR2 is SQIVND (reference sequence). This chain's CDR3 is CASSIQDTQYF. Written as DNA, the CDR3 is TGTGCCAGTAGTATCCAGGATACGCAGTATTTT.

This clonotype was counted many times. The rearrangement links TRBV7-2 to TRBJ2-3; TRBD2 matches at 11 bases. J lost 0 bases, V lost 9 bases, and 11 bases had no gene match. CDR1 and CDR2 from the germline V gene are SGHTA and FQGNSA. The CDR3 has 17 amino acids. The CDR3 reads CASNLAGGRTSTDTQYF. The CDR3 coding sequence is TGTGCCAGTAATCTAGCGGGGGGCAGGACTAGCACAGATACGCAGTATTTT. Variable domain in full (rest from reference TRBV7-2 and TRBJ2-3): GAGVSQSPSNKVTEKGKDVELRCDPISGHTALYWYRQSLGQGLEFLIYFQGNSAPDKSGLPSDRFSAERTGGSVSTLTIQRTQQEDSAVYLCASNLAGGRTSTDTQYFGPGTRLTVL.

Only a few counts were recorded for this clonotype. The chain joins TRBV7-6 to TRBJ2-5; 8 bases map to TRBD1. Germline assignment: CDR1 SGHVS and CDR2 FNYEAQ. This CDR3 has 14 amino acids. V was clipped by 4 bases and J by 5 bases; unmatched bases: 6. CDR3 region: CASSSTGGYETQYF. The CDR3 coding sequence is TGTGCCAGCAGCTCCACAGGGGGATACGAGACCCAGTACTTC. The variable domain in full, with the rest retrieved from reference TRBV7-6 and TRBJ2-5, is GAGVSQSPRYKVTKRGQDVALRCDPISGHVSLYWYRQALGQGPEFLTYFNYEAQQDKSGLPNDRFSAERPEGSISTLTIQRTEQRDSAMYRCASSSTGGYETQYFGPGTRLLVL.

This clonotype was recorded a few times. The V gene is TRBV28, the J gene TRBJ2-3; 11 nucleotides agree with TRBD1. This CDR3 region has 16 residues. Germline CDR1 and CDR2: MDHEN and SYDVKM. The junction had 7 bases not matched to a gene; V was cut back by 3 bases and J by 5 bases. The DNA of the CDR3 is TGTGCCAGCAGTTTGGGGACAGGGGGATTAGGAGATACGCAGTATTTT. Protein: CASSLGTGGLGDTQYF.

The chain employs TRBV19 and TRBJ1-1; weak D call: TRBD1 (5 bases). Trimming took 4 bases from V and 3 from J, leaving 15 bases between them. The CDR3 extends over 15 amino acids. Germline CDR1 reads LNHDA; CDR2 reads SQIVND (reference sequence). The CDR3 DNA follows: TGTGCCAGTAGTACCCCGGGACTCCGAGACACTGAAGCTTTCTTT. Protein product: CASSTPGLRDTEAFF.

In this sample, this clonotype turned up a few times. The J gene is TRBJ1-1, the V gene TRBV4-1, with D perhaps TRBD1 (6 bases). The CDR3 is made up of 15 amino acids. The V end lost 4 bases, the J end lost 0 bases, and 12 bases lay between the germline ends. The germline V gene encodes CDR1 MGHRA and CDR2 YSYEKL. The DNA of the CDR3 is TGCGCCAGCAGCCCAGTGGGGACATTGAACACTGAAGCTTTCTTT. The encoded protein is CASSPVGTLNTEAFF.

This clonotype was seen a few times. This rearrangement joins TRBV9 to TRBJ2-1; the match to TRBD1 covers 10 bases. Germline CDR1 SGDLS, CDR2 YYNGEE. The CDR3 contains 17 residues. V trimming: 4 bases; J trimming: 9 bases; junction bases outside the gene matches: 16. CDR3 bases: TGTGCCAGCAGCCCGACGAAGAGGACAGGGGGAATGGCTGAGCAGTTCTTC. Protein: CASSPTKRTGGMAEQFF. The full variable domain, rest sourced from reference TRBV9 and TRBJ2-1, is DSGVTQTPKHLITATGQRVTLRCSPRSGDLSVYWYQQSLDQGLQFLIQYYNGEERAKGNILERFSAQQFPDLHSELNLSSLELGDSALYFCASSPTKRTGGMAEQFFGPGTRLTVL.

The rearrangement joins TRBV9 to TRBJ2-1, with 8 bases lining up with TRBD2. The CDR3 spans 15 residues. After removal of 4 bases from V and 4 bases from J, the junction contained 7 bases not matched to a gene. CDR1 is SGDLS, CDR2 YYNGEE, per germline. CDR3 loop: CASSPGGGGYNEQFF. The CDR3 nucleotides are TGTGCCAGCAGCCCGGGGGGGGGAGGGTACAATGAGCAGTTCTTC.

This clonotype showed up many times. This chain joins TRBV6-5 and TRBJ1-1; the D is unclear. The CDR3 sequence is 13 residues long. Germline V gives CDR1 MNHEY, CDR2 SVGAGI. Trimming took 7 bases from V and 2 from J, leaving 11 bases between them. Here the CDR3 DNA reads TGTGCCAGCAATCGAGAGCTTAACACTGAAGCTTTCTTT. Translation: CASNRELNTEAFF.

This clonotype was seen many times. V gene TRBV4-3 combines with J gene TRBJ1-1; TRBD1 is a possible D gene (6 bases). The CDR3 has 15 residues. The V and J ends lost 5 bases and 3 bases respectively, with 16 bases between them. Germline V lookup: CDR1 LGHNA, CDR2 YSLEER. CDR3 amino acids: CASSENRDEYTEAFF. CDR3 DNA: TGCGCCAGCAGCGAAAACAGGGATGAGTACACTGAAGCTTTCTTT.

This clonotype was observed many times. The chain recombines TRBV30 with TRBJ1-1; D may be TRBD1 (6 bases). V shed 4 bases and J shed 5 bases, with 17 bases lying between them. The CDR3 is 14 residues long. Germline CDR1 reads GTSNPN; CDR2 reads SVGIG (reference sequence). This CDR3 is CAWNEGGWNTEAFF. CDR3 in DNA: TGTGCCTGGAACGAAGGGGGTTGGAATACTGAAGCTTTCTTT.

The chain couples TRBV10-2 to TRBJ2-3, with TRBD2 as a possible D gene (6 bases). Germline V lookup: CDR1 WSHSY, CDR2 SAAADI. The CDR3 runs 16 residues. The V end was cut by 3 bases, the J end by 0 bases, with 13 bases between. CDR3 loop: CASSDLTGESTDTQYF. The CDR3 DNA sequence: TGCGCCAGCAGTGACTTAACGGGGGAAAGCACAGATACGCAGTATTTT.

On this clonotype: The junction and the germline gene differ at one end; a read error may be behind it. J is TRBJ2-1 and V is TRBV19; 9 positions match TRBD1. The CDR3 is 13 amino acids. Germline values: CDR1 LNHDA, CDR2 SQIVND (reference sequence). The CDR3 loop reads CASSMDRGDEQLF. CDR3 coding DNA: TGTGCCAGTAGTATGGACAGGGGAGATGAGCAGCTCTTC.

The DNA for the CDR3 is TGCGCCAGCAGCTTGGAGTCTAGCGGGAGTACAGACGGGGAGCTGTTTTTT. Protein: CASSLESSGSTDGELFF. The gene calls are TRBV5-1 and TRBJ2-2; 10 bases fit TRBD2. V shed 0 bases, J shed 7 bases, and the junction held 9 bases outside the gene matches. From germline, CDR1 is SGHRS and CDR2 YFSETQ. The CDR3 runs to 17 residues.

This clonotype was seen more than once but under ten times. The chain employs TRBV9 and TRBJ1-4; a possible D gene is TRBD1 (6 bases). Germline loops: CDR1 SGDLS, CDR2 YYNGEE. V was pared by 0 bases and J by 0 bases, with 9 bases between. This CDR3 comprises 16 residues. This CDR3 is CASSVGGRATNEKLFF. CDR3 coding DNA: TGTGCCAGCAGCGTAGGGGGGCGTGCAACTAATGAAAAACTGTTTTTT.

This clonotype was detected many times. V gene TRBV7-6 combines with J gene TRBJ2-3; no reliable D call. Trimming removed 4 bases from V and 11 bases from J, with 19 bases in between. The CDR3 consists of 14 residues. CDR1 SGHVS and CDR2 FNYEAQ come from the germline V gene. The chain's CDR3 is CASSSASGVDWQYF. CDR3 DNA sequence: TGTGCCAGCAGCTCAGCTAGTGGGGTCGATTGGCAGTATTTT.